This T cell receptor (beta chain) is drawn from a study of blood T cells in healthy people across ages. The germline V gene has CDR1 SQVTM and CDR2 ANQGSEA. There are 13 residues in the CDR3. V was clipped by 8 bases and J by 8 bases, with 19 bases between them. Next came a second PCR, run for about 7 to 12 cycles, which used a sample-barcoded 5' primer along with a J-beta primer mix. MiXCR was run by TCRdb on the 5' RACE reads, yielding one entry per CDR3 protein. Among 980,000 or so distinct CDR3 sequences listed, approximately 49% were seen once. The rearrangement links TRBV29-1 to TRBJ2-1; no firm D call. The sequenced material came from blood. The receptor's source is a man aged 30 to 45 in good health. CDR3 nucleotide sequence: TGCAGCCCCATCCGGAGATCAGTGGATGAGCAGTTCTTC. Amino acids: CSPIRRSVDEQFF.